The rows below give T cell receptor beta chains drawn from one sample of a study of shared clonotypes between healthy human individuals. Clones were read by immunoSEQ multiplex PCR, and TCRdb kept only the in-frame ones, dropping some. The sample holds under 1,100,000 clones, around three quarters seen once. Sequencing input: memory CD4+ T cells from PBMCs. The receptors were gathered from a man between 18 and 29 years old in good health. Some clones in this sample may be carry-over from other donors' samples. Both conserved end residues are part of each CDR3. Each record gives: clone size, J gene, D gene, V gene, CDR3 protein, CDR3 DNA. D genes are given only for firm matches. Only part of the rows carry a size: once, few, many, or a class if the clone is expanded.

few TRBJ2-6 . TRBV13 CASSTTERVSGANVLTF TGTGCCAGCAGCACGACAGAGAGAGTATCTGGGGCCAACGTCCTGACTTTC
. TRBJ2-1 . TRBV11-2 CASSPQQGLEQFF TGTGCCAGCAGCCCTCAACAGGGACTTGAGCAGTTCTTC
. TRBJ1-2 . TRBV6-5 CASSYQGPYGYTF TGTGCCAGCAGTTACCAGGGCCCCTATGGCTACACCTTC
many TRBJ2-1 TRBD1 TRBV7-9 CASSLPRRGHEQFF TGTGCCAGCAGCTTACCGCGCAGGGGGCATGAGCAGTTCTTC
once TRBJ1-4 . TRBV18 CASSTGPGREKLFF TGTGCCAGCTCAACCGGACCTGGGAGGGAAAAACTGTTTTTT
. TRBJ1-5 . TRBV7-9 CASSFAGVNQPQHF TGTGCCAGCAGCTTCGCAGGGGTCAATCAGCCCCAGCATTTT
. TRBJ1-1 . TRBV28 CASSIRQNTEAFF TGTGCCAGCAGCATTCGACAGAACACTGAAGCTTTCTTT
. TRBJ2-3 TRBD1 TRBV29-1 CSVRTGMNTDTQYF TGCAGCGTTAGGACAGGGATGAACACAGATACGCAGTATTTT
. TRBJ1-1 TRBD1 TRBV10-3 CAISGTGDTEAFF TGTGCCATCAGTGGGACAGGGGACACTGAAGCTTTCTTT
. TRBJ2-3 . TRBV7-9 CASEGGYSTDTQYF TGTGCCAGCGAGGGGGGGTATAGCACAGATACGCAGTATTTT
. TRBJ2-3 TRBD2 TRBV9 CASSGTSGSADTQYF TGTGCCAGCAGCGGGACTAGCGGGAGTGCGGATACGCAGTATTTT
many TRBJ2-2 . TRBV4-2 CASSHPGRGNTGELFF TGTGCCAGCAGCCATCCAGGACGTGGAAACACCGGGGAGCTGTTTTTT
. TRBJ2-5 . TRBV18 CASSPRAGELETQYF TGTGCCAGCTCACCACGGGCCGGGGAGCTGGAGACCCAGTACTTC
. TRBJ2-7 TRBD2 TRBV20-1 CSAGGGYEQYF TGTAGTGCCGGGGGGGGTTACGAGCAGTACTTC
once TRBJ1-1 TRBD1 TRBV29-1 CSVAKGQMNTEAFF TGCAGCGTAGCCAAGGGACAGATGAACACTGAAGCTTTCTTT
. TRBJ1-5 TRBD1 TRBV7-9 CASSYSTGGNQPQHF TGTGCCAGCAGCTATTCCACAGGGGGGAATCAGCCCCAGCATTTT
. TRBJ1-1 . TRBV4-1 CASSQKPTGNTEAFF TGCGCCAGCAGCCAAAAACCCACTGGGAACACTGAAGCTTTCTTT
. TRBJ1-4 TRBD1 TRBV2 CASHLERGPGKLFF TGTGCCAGTCATTTGGAGAGGGGGCCGGGAAAACTGTTTTTT
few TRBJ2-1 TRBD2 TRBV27 CASSPILAGGRDRDNEQFF TGTGCCAGCAGTCCTATTCTAGCGGGAGGGCGGGACAGGGACAATGAGCAGTTCTTC
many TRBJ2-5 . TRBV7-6 CASSARRTETQYF TGTGCCAGCAGCGCTCGGCGAACGGAGACCCAGTACTTC
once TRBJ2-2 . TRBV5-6 CASSLGWSYDTGELFF TGTGCCAGCAGCTTAGGTTGGTCCTATGACACCGGGGAGCTGTTTTTT
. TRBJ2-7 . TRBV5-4 CASSGRIRGDSSYEQYF TGTGCCAGCAGCGGAAGAATTAGGGGGGACAGCTCCTACGAGCAGTACTTC
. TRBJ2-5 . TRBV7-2 CASSGDQETQYF TGTGCCAGCAGCGGGGACCAAGAGACCCAGTACTTC
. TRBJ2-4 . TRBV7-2 CASSTQGGNKNIQYF TGTGCCAGCAGCACCCAGGGGGGGAACAAAAACATTCAGTACTTC
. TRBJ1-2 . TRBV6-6 CASSYEGRSGYTF TGTGCCAGCAGTTACGAAGGCCGGAGTGGCTACACCTTC
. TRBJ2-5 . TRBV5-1 CASSLDLGGGTQYF TGCGCCAGCAGCTTGGACCTAGGGGGTGGGACCCAGTACTTC
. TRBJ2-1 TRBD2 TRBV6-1 CASSGRLAGNYNEQFF TGTGCCAGCAGTGGTCGACTAGCGGGGAATTACAATGAGCAGTTCTTC
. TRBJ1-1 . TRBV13 CASSFPTRGTEAFF TGTGCCAGCAGCTTCCCCACTAGGGGCACTGAAGCTTTCTTT
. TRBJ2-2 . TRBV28 CASSYEPRVGTGELFF TGTGCCAGCAGTTATGAACCCAGGGTCGGCACCGGGGAGCTGTTTTTT
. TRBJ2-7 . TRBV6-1 CASALGNPSYEQYF TGTGCCAGCGCCCTGGGGAATCCGTCCTACGAGCAGTACTTC
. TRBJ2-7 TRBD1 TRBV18 CASSHTTGGSYEQYF TGTGCCAGCTCACACACGACAGGGGGCTCCTACGAGCAGTACTTC
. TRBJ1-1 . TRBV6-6 CASSYSSGPEAFF TGTGCCAGCAGTTACTCGAGCGGGCCTGAAGCTTTCTTT
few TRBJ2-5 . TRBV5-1 CASSLAPSEETQYF TGCGCCAGCAGCTTGGCGCCTAGTGAAGAGACCCAGTACTTC
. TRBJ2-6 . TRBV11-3 CASSLGASFSGANVLTF TGTGCCAGCAGTCTAGGGGCGTCCTTCTCTGGGGCCAACGTCCTGACTTTC
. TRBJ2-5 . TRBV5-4 CASSTNPGTGQETQYF TGTGCCAGCAGCACAAACCCCGGGACTGGCCAAGAGACCCAGTACTTC
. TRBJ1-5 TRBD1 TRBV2 CASTGTGVSNQPQHF TGTGCCAGCACCGGGACAGGGGTAAGCAATCAGCCCCAGCATTTT
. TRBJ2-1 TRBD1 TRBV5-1 CASSPGQGHEQFF TGCGCCAGCAGCCCCGGACAGGGGCATGAGCAGTTCTTC
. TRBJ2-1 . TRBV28 CASTPDPYDEQFF TGTGCCAGCACCCCGGACCCATACGATGAGCAGTTCTTC
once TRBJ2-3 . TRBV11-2 CASNLGDWYTDTQYF TGTGCCAGCAACTTGGGGGACTGGTACACAGATACGCAGTATTTT
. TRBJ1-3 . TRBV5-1 CASSLVGDGNTIYF TGCGCCAGCAGCTTGGTGGGTGACGGAAACACCATATATTTT
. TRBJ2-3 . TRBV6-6 CASSRGIDADTQYF TGTGCCAGCAGCCGGGGGATTGATGCAGATACGCAGTATTTT
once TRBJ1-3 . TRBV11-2 CASSLDGASGNTIYF TGTGCCAGCAGCTTAGATGGGGCTTCTGGAAACACCATATATTTT
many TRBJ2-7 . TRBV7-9 CASSFFEGYEQYF TGTGCCAGCAGCTTCTTTGAGGGCTACGAGCAGTACTTC
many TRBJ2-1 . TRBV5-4 CASSSAQGLYNEQFF TGTGCCAGCAGCTCAGCACAGGGTTTATACAATGAGCAGTTCTTC
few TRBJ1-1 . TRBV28 CASNSLMWSWTGGTEAFF TGTGCCAGCAACAGTTTGATGTGGTCGTGGACCGGCGGCACTGAAGCTTTCTTT
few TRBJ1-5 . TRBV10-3 CAISDGQFNQPQHF TGTGCCATCAGTGACGGCCAGTTCAATCAGCCCCAGCATTTT
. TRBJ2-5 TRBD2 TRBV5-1 CASRRTSGRVETQYF TGCGCCAGCAGGAGGACTAGCGGGAGGGTGGAGACCCAGTACTTC
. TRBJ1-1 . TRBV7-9 CASSLDANTEAFF TGTGCCAGCAGCTTAGATGCGAACACTGAAGCTTTCTTT
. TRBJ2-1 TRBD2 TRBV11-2 CASSSSARTSGRPLQFF TGTGCCAGCAGCTCCTCTGCGCGGACTAGCGGGAGGCCTCTGCAGTTCTTC
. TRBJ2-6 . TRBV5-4 CASSNGFSGANVLTF TGTGCCAGCAGTAACGGGTTCTCTGGGGCCAACGTCCTGACTTTC
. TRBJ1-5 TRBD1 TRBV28 CASSFRGLTYQPQHF TGTGCCAGCAGTTTTAGGGGGCTAACCTATCAGCCCCAGCATTTT
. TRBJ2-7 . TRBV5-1 CASSRSYEQYF TGCGCCAGCAGCCGGTCCTACGAGCAGTACTTC
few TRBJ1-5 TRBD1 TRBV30 CAWSAGQGWNQPQHF TGTGCCTGGAGTGCCGGACAGGGGTGGAATCAGCCCCAGCATTTT
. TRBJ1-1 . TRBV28 CATSRSAEAFF TGTGCCACTTCCAGGTCGGCAGAAGCTTTCTTT
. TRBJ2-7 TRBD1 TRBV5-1 CASSLQTGQGGEQYF TGCGCCAGCAGCTTACAAACCGGACAGGGGGGCGAGCAGTACTTC
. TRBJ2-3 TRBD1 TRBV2 CASSTGGKADTQYF TGTGCCAGCAGTACAGGGGGCAAGGCAGATACGCAGTATTTT
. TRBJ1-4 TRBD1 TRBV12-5 CATRQGCGEKLFF TGTGCTACTCGACAGGGTTGCGGCGAAAAACTGTTTTTT
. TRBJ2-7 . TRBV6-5 CARRQGRIYEQYF TGTGCCAGAAGACAAGGGAGGATCTACGAGCAGTACTTC
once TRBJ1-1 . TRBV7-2 CASSLGTSQAFF TGTGCCAGCAGCTTAGGGACAAGTCAAGCTTTCTTT